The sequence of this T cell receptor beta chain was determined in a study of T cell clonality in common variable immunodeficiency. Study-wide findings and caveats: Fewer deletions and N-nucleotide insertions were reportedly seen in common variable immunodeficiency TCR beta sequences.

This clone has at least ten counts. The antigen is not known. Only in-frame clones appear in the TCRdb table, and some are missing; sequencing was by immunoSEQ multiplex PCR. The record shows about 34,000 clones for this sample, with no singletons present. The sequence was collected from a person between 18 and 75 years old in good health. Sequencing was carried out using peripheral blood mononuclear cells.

CDR3 protein: CASSDYRAEAFF. The CDR3 bases that were read are TGTGCCAGCAGTGATTATAGGGCTGAA. V is TRBV6-1 and J is TRBJ1-1; D gene unclear. With the read ending 3 residues before the CDR3 end, the germline J gene is used to fill in that end. Germline values: CDR1 MNHNS, CDR2 SASEGT. The ends were cut back, 3 bases at V and 6 bases at J, with 8 bases in the middle. This CDR3 region has 12 residues.